This is a list of T cell receptor beta chains from one sample in a study of CD8+ T cells in alopecia areata. Profiling relied on immunoSEQ multiplex PCR, and the TCRdb table lists in-frame clones only, not all of them. Among approximately 120,000 clones, over 60% were seen once, and the ten largest hold around 5.7%. The material was CD4+ T cells sorted from blood, obtained at week 4, from a patient treated with tofacitinib. All receptors derive from a human donor with alopecia areata. Both conserved end residues are part of each CDR3. D genes are given only for firm matches. Size values are once, few and many counts, or a class for expanded clones, and some rows have none.

cdr3_nt: TGTGCCAGCAGCAGACAGAGTTACACTGAAGCTTTCTTT
cdr3_aa: CASSRQSYTEAFF
v_call: TRBV6-4
clone_size: .
j_call: TRBJ1-1
d_call: .

cdr3_nt: TGTGCCAGCAGCTTAGAGGGCAGCAACACTGAAGCTTTCTTT
cdr3_aa: CASSLEGSNTEAFF
v_call: TRBV7-9
clone_size: .
j_call: TRBJ1-1
d_call: .

cdr3_nt: TGTGCCAGCAGCCCTAGAGGGCAGGGGGGCGTACAAGAGACCCAGTACTTC
cdr3_aa: CASSPRGQGGVQETQYF
v_call: TRBV5-4
clone_size: once
j_call: TRBJ2-5
d_call: .

cdr3_nt: TGTGCCAGCAGCTTCGCATTGAACACTGAAGCTTTCTTT
cdr3_aa: CASSFALNTEAFF
v_call: TRBV7-9
clone_size: .
j_call: TRBJ1-1
d_call: .

cdr3_nt: TGTGCCTGGACTCACCTTCACAGGGGAAATGAGCAGTTCTTC
cdr3_aa: CAWTHLHRGNEQFF
v_call: TRBV30
clone_size: .
j_call: TRBJ2-1
d_call: TRBD1

cdr3_nt: TGTGCCAGCAGCCCCCGGGACAGGGCTTCACCCCTCCACTTT
cdr3_aa: CASSPRDRASPLHF
v_call: TRBV2
clone_size: .
j_call: TRBJ1-6
d_call: TRBD1

cdr3_nt: TGTGCCAGCAGTTCCTACACAGATACGCAGTATTTT
cdr3_aa: CASSSYTDTQYF
v_call: TRBV9
clone_size: .
j_call: TRBJ2-3
d_call: .

cdr3_nt: TGTGCCAGCAGCTTAGCGCGGGGCGGCACTGAAGCTTTCTTT
cdr3_aa: CASSLARGGTEAFF
v_call: TRBV7-2
clone_size: .
j_call: TRBJ1-1
d_call: .

cdr3_nt: TGCGCCAGCAGCTCGGGACTCCTGAGCTCCTACAATGAGCAGTTCTTC
cdr3_aa: CASSSGLLSSYNEQFF
v_call: TRBV5-1
clone_size: .
j_call: TRBJ2-1
d_call: .

cdr3_nt: TGTGCCAGCAGTAGGTTACGACCCGATACGCAGTATTTT
cdr3_aa: CASSRLRPDTQYF
v_call: TRBV13
clone_size: many
j_call: TRBJ2-3
d_call: .

cdr3_nt: TGCGCCAGCAGCTTGTCGGCGGGGGGCCGAGACCAAGAGACCCAGTACTTC
cdr3_aa: CASSLSAGGRDQETQYF
v_call: TRBV5-1
clone_size: .
j_call: TRBJ2-5
d_call: TRBD2